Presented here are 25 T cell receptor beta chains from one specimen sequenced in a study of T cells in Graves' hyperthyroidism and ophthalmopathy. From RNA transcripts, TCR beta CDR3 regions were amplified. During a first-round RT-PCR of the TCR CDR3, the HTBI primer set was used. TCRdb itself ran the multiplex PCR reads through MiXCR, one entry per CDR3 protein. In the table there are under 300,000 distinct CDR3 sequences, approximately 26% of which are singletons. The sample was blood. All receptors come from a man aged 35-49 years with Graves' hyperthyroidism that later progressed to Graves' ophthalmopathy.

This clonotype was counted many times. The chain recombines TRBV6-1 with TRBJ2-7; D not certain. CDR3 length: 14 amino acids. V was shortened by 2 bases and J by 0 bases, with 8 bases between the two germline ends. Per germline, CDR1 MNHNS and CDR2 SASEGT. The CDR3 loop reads CASSERRGSYEQYF. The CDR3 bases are TGTGCCAGCAGTGAACGCCGCGGCTCCTACGAGCAGTACTTC.

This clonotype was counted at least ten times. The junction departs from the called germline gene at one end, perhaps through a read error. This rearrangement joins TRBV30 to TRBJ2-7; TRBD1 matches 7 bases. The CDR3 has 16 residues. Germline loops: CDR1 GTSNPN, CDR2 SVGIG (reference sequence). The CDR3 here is CAWIIFRDSDSYEQYF. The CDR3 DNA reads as TGTGCCTGGATTATCTTTCGGGACAGTGACTCCTACGAACAGTACTTC.

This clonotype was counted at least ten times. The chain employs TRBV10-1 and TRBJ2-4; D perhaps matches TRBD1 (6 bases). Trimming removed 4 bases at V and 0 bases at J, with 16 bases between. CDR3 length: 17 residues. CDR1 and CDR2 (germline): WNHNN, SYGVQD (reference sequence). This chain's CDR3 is CASSGPDSRLAKNIQYF. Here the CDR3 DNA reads TGCGCCAGCAGTGGGCCGGACAGCAGGCTAGCCAAAAACATTCAGTACTTC.

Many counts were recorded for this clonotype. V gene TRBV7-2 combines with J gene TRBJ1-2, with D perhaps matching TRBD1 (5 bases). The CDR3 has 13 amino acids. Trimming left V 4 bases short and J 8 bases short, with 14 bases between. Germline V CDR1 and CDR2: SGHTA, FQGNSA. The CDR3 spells CASSWGGETGYTF. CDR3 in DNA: TGTGCCAGCAGCTGGGGCGGAGAAACGGGCTACACCTTC.

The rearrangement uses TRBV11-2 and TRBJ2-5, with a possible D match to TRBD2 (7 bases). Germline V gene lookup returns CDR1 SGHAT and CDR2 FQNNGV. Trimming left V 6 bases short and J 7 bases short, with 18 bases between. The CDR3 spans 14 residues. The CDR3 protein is CASSLLTSRGTQYF. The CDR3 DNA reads TGTGCCAGCAGTTTACTGACTAGCAGGGGGACCCAGTACTTC.

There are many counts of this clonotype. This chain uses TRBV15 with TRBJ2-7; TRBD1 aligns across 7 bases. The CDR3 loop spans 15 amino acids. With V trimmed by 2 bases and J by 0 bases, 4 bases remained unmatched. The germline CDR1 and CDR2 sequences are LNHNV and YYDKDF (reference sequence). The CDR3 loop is CATSRPSGGSYEQYF. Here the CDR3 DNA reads TGTGCCACCAGCAGACCATCAGGGGGCTCCTACGAGCAGTACTTC. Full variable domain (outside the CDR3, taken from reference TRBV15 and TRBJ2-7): DAMVIQNPRYQVTQFGKPVTLSCSQTLNHNVMYWYQQKSSQAPKLLFHYYDKDFNNEADTPDNFQSRRPNTSFCFLDIRSPGLGDTAMYLCATSRPSGGSYEQYFGPGTRLTVT.

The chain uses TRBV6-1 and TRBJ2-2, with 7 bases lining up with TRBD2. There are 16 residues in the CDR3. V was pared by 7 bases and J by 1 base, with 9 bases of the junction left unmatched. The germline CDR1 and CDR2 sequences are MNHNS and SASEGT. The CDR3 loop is CASKDEAGMNTGELFF. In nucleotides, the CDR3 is TGTGCCAGCAAGGATGAAGCGGGAATGAACACCGGGGAGCTGTTTTTT.

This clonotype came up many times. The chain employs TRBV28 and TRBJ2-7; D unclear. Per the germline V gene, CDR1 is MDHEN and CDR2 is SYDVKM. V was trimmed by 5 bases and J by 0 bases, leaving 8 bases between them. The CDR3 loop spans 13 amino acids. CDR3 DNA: TGTGCCAGCAGTCCAAGTGACTCCTACGAGCAGTACTTC. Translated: CASSPSDSYEQYF.

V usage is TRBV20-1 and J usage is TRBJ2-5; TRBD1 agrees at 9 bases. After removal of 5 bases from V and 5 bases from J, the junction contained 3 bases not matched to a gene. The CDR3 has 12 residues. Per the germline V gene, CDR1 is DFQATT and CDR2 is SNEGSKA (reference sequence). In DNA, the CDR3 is TGCAGTGCTGAGGACAGGGGTGAGACCCAGTACTTC. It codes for CSAEDRGETQYF.

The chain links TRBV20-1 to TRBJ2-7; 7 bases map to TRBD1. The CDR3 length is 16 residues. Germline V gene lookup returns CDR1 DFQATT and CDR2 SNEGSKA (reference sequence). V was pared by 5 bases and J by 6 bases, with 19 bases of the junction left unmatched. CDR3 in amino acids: CSAPPEGVTGESEQYF. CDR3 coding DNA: TGCAGTGCTCCTCCAGAGGGGGTTACAGGGGAGTCCGAGCAGTACTTC.

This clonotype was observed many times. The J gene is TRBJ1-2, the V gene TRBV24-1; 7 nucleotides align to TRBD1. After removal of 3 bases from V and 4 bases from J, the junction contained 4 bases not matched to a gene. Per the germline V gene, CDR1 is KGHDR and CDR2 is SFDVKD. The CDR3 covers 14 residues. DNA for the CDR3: TGTGCCACCAGTGATAGGGACAGCGGCTATGGCTACACCTTC. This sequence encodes CATSDRDSGYGYTF.

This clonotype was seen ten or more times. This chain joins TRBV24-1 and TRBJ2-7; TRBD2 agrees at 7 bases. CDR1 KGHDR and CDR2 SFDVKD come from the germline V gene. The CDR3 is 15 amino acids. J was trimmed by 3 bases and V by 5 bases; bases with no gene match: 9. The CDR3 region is CATSAPGGSDYEQYF. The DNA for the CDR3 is TGTGCCACCAGTGCCCCGGGGGGTTCGGACTACGAGCAGTACTTC.

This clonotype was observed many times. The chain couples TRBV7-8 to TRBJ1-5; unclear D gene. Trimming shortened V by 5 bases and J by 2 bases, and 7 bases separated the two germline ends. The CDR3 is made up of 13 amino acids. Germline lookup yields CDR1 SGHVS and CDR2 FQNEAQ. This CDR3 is CASSRAGNQPQHF. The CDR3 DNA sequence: TGTGCCAGCAGCCGTGCGGGCAATCAGCCCCAGCATTTT.

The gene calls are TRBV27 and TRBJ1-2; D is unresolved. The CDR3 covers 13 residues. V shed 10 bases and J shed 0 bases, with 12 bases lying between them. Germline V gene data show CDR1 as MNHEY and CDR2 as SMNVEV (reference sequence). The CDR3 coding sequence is TGTGCCACCATGGACGGCTCTAACTATGGCTACACCTTC. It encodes CATMDGSNYGYTF.

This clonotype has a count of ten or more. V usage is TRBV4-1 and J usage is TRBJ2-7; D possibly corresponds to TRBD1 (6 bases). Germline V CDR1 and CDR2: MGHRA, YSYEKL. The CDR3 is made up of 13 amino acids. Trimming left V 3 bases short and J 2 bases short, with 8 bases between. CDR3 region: CASSQRQAYEQYF. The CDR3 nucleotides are TGCGCCAGCAGCCAGCGACAGGCCTACGAGCAGTACTTC.

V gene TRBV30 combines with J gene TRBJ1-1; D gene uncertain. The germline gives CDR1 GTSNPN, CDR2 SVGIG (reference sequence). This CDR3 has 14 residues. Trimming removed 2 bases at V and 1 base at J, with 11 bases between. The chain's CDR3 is CAWSSGRQNTEAFF. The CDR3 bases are TGTGCCTGGAGTTCGGGCAGACAGAACACTGAAGCTTTCTTT.

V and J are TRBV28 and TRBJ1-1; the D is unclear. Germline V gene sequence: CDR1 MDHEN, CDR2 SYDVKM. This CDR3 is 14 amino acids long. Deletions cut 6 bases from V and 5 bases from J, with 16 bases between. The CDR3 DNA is TGTGCCAGCAGGGCCCGGGTTGTCGTGACTGAAGCTTTCTTT. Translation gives CASRARVVVTEAFF. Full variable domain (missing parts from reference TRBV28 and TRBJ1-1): DVKVTQSSRYLVKRTGEKVFLECVQDMDHENMFWYRQDPGLGLRLIYFSYDVKMKEKGDIPEGYSVSREKKERFSLILESASTNQTSMYLCASRARVVVTEAFFGQGTRLTVV.

This CDR3 is CASSLAGTGTSEETQYF. The CDR3, as DNA: TGTGCCAGCAGTTTGGCGGGAACCGGGACTAGCGAAGAGACCCAGTACTTC. The chain combines TRBV12-3 or TRBV12-4 with TRBJ2-5; 10 bases agree with TRBD2. This CDR3 has 17 amino acids. With V trimmed by 3 bases and J by 3 bases, 10 bases remained unmatched.

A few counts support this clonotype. The CDR3: CASSYGLAGPSYEQYF. The CDR3 region has the DNA TGTGCCAGCAGTTATGGGCTAGCGGGTCCCTCCTACGAGCAGTACTTC. The chain has TRBV6-5 and TRBJ2-7; TRBD2 matches 8 bases. Germline values: CDR1 MNHEY, CDR2 SVGAGI. The CDR3 loop spans 16 amino acids. Unmatched junction bases numbered 7, after V lost 3 bases and J lost 0 bases.

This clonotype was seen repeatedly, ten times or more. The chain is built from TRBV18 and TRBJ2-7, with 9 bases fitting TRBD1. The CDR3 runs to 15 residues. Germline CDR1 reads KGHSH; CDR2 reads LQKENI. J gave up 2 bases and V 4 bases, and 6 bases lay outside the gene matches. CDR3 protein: CASSHPGQGTYEQYF. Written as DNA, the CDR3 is TGTGCCAGCTCACACCCGGGACAGGGAACCTACGAGCAGTACTTC. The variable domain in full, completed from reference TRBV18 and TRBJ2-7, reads NAGVMQNPRHLVRRRGQEARLRCSPMKGHSHVYWYRQLPEEGLKFMVYLQKENIIDESGMPKERFSAEFPKEGPSILRIQQVVRGDSAAYFCASSHPGQGTYEQYFGPGTRLTVT.

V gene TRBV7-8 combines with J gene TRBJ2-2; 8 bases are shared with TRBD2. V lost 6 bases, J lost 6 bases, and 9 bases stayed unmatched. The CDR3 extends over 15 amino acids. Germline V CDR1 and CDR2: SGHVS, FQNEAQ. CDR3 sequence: CASRPPGLVPGELFF. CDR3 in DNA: TGTGCCAGCAGGCCCCCGGGACTAGTCCCCGGGGAGCTGTTTTTT.

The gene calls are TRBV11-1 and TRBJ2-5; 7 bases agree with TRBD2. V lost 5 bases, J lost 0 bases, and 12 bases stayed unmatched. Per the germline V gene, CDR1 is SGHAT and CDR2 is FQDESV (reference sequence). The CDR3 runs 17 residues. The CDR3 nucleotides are TGTGCCAGCAGCGGAGGACGGGAGGCCATGTACCAAGAGACCCAGTACTTC. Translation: CASSGGREAMYQETQYF.

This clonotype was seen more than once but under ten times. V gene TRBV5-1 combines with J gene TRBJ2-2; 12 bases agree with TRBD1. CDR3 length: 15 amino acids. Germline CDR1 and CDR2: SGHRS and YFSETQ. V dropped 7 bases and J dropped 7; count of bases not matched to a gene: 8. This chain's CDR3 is CASGLGQGAIGELFF. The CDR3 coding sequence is TGCGCCAGCGGTCTGGGACAGGGGGCAATCGGGGAGCTGTTTTTT.

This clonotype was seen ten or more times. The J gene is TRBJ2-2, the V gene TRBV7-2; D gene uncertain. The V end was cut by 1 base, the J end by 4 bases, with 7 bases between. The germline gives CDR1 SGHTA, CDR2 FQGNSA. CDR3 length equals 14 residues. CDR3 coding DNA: TGTGCCAGCAGCTTAGATATTTCCACCGGGGAGCTGTTTTTT. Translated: CASSLDISTGELFF.

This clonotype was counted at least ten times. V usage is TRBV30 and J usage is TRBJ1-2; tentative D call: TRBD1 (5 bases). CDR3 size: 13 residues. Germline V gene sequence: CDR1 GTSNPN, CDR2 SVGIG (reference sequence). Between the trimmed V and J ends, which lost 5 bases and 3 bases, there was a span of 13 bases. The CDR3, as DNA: TGTGCCTGGGAACAGTGGGGCGACTATGGCTACACCTTC. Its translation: CAWEQWGDYGYTF.